This TCR beta chain was documented in a study of PD-1 and CTLA-4 blockade in melanoma (dated by TCRdb to the early 2020s). Regarding the research as a whole: In patients with melanoma, the researchers looked at the effects of CTLA-4 blockade versus PD-1 blockade on the CD8 T cell response that was melanoma-reactive.

CDR3 length: 14 amino acids, cysteine to phenylalanine. Only the CDR3 region is kept as DNA, spanning 42 bases read in frame from base 1. V is reduced by 0 bases and J by 2 bases, leaving a spacing of 7 bases between them. Via the germline V gene (reference sequence), CDR1 is WNHNN and CDR2 SYGVQD. Details on this clone: The target of this receptor is not known. No qualities accompany the bases; no much larger clone lies one base away.

The receptor library was made with the immunoSEQ multiplex PCR assay. TCRdb's version of the immuneACCESS table is confined to in-frame rearrangements and falls short of the full clone set. An unresolved V gene accounts for under half of the shortfall where checked; the remainder is of unknown origin. The sample contains nearly 30,000 clones, around 90% of them found a single time. The ten most abundant clones make up about 8.5% of the sample. Source: CD8+ T cells from peripheral blood, taken before anti-PD-1 treatment. This TCR derives from a human donor with melanoma. The chain employs TRBV10-1 and TRBJ2-5; the D gene identity is not certain. The nucleotides read TGCGCCAGCAGTGAGTCGTGGAGTCAAGAGACCCAGTACTTC. Its protein is CASSESWSQETQYF.